Listed below are T cell receptor beta chains from one sample, sequenced in a study of neurological immune-mediated disorders. One entry per CDR3 protein results from TCRdb running MiXCR on the 5' RACE reads. The sample shows roughly 25,000 distinct CDR3 sequences, 6.5% to 8% of them seen only once. Source material: PBMCs. The source is a woman between 40 and 55 years old in good health. CDR3s include the opening cysteine and the closing phenylalanine or tryptophan. Fields, in order: D gene, clone size, V gene, J gene, CDR3 length, CDR3 DNA, CDR3 protein. The D gene is left open where the match is weak. Where a row states a size, it is once, few, many or the class of an expanded clone; other rows omit it.

NA,many,TRBV29-1,TRBJ2-2,13,TGCAGCGTCGACAACAGTTACACCGGGGAGCTGTTTTTT,CSVDNSYTGELFF
NA,many,TRBV7-6,TRBJ2-7,15,TGTGCCAGCAGCTTATCTCAGGGCCTACCATCCGTGCAGTACTTC,CASSLSQGLPSVQYF
NA,many,TRBV5-1,TRBJ2-3,16,TGCGCCAGCAGCTTTGACTTCAGACAGTGGGGAGATACGCAGTATTTT,CASSFDFRQWGDTQYF
TRBD1,many,TRBV29-1,TRBJ1-1,13,TGCAGCCCAAGGACAGGGGGGAACACTGAAGCTTTCTTT,CSPRTGGNTEAFF
NA,many,TRBV7-2,TRBJ2-1,14,TGTGCCAGCAGCCCCCGCAGCGCTGTAAATGAGCAGTTCTTC,CASSPRSAVNEQFF
NA,many,TRBV29-1,TRBJ2-1,14,TGCAGCGTTGATGCTGGGAAGGGGGACAATGAGCAGTTCTTC,CSVDAGKGDNEQFF
TRBD2,many,TRBV20-1,TRBJ2-1,16,TGCAGTGCTCCTGTGAGGACTAGCGGAGGGTACAATGAGCAGTTCTTC,CSAPVRTSGGYNEQFF
TRBD1,many,TRBV5-1,TRBJ2-5,14,TGCGCCAGCGGTGGGACAGGCAAGCAAGAGACCCAGTACTTC,CASGGTGKQETQYF
NA,medium-sized,TRBV7-2,TRBJ2-3,14,TGTGCCAGTTCGGGGGTAGCGGGCACAGATACGCAGTATTTT,CASSGVAGTDTQYF
TRBD2,many,TRBV2,TRBJ2-2,15,TGTGCCAGCAGTCAGGCTAGCGGGAGTCGAGGGGAGCTGTTTTTT,CASSQASGSRGELFF
TRBD1,many,TRBV5-1,TRBJ2-1,15,TGCGCCAGCAGCTTGTCCCGGACAGGGACCAATGAGCAGTTCTTC,CASSLSRTGTNEQFF
NA,NA,TRBV28,TRBJ2-7,13,TGTGCCACCGATGACTCGCGAGAAAGGGAGCAGTACTTC,CATDDSREREQYF
NA,many,TRBV7-9,TRBJ2-7,14,TGTGCCAGCAGCTTCCCGACTGATGAGGCCGAGCAGTACTTC,CASSFPTDEAEQYF